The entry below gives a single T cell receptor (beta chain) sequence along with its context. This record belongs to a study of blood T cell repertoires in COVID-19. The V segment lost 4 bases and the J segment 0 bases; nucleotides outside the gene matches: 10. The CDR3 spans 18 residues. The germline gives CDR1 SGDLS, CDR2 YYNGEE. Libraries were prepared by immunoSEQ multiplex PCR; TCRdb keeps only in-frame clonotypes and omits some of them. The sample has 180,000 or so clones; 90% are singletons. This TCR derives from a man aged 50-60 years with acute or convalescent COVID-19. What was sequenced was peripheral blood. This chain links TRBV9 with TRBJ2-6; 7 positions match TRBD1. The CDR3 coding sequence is TGTGCCAGCAGCCTTCTGGGACAGACTTCCTCTGGGGCCAACGTCCTGACTTTC. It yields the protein CASSLLGQTSSGANVLTF.